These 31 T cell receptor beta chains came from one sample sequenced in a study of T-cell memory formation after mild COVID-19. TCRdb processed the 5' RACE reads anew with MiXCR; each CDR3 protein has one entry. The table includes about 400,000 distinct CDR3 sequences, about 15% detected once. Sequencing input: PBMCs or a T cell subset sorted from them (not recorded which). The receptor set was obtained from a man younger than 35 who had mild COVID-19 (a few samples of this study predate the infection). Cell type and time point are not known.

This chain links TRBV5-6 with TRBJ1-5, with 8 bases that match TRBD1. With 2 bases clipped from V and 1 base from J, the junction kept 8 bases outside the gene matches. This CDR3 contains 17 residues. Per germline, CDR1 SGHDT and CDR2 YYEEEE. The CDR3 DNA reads TGTGCCAGCAGCTTTTATACAGGGGGGGTCAGCAATCAGCCCCAGCATTTT. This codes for CASSFYTGGVSNQPQHF. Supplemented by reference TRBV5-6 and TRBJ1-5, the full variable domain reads DAGVTQSPTHLIKTRGQQVTLRCSPKSGHDTVSWYQQALGQGPQFIFQYYEEEERQRGNFPDRFSGHQFPNYSSELNVNALLLGDSALYLCASSFYTGGVSNQPQHFGDGTRLSIL.

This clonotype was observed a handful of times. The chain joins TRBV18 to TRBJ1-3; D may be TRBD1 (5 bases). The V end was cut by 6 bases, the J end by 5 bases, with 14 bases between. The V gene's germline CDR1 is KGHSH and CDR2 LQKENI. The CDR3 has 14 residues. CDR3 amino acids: CASSPGAGRNTIYF. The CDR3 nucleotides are TGTGCCAGCTCCCCGGGAGCAGGGCGAAACACCATATATTTT.

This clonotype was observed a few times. CDR3 region: CSAKVAGGRETQYF. DNA of the CDR3: TGCAGTGCTAAAGTGGCAGGGGGCAGGGAGACCCAGTACTTC. The rearrangement uses TRBV20-1 and TRBJ2-5; 8 bases are shared with TRBD1. Trimming removed 4 bases from V and 5 bases from J; junction bases left unmatched: 9. CDR1 is DFQATT, CDR2 SNEGSKA, per germline (reference sequence). The CDR3 extends over 14 amino acids.

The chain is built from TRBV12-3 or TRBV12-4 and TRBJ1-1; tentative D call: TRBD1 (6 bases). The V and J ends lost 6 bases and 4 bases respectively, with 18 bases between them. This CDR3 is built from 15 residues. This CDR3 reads CASSRGTTRGTEAFF. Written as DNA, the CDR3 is TGTGCCAGCAGCCGAGGGACAACTAGGGGCACTGAAGCTTTCTTT.

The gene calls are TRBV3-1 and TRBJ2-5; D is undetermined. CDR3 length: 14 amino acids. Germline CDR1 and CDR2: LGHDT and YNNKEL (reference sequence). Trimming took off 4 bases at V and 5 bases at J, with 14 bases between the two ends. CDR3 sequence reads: CASSPPYAGETQYF. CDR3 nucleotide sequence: TGTGCCAGCAGCCCCCCCTACGCTGGGGAGACCCAGTACTTC.

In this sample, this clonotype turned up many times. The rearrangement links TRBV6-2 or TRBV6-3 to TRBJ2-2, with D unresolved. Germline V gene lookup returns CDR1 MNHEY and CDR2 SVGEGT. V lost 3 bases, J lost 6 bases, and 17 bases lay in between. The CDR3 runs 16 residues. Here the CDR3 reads CASSYPRRTSPGELFF. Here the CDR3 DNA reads TGTGCCAGCAGTTATCCCAGAAGGACCTCCCCCGGGGAGCTGTTTTTT.

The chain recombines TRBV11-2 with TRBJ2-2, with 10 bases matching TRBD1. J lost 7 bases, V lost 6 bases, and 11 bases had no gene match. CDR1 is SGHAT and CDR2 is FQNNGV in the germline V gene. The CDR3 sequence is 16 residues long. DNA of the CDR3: TGTGCCAGCAGGTCCTTGACAGGGGGCCTTTTCGGGGAGCTGTTTTTT. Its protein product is CASRSLTGGLFGELFF. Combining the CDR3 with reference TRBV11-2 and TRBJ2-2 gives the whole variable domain EAGVAQSPRYKIIEKRQSVAFWCNPISGHATLYWYQQILGQGPKLLIQFQNNGVVDDSQLPKDRFSAERLKGVDSTLKIQPAKLEDSAVYLCASRSLTGGLFGELFFGEGSRLTVL.

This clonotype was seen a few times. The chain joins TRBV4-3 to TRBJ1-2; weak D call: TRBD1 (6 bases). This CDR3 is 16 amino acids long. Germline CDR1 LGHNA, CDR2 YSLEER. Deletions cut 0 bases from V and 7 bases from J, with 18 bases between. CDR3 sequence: CASSQELAGALGGYTF. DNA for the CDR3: TGCGCCAGCAGCCAAGAACTGGCAGGGGCCTTGGGTGGCTACACCTTC.

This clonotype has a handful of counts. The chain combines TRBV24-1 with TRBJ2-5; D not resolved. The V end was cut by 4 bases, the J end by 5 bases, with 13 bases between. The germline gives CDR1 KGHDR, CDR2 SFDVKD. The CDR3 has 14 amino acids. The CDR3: CATSDAAARETQYF. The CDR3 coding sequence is TGTGCCACCAGTGACGCCGCGGCCCGGGAGACCCAGTACTTC.

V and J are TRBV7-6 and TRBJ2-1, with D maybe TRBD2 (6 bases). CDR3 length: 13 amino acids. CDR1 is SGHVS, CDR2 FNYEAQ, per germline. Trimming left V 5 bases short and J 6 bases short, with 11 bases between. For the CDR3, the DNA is TGTGCCAGCAGCGCGAGACTAGTCAATGAGCAGTTCTTC. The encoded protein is CASSARLVNEQFF.

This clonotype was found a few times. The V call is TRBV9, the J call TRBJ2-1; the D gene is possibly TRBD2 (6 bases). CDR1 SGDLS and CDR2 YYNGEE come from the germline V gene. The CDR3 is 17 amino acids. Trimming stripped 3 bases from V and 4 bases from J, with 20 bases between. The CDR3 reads CASSERGTGSGYNEQFF. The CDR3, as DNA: TGTGCCAGCAGCGAACGGGGGACTGGATCCGGATACAATGAGCAGTTCTTC.

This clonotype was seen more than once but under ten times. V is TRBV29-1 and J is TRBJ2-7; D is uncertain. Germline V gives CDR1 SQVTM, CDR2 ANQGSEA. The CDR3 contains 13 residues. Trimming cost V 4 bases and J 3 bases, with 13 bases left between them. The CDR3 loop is CSVVTAAGYEQYF. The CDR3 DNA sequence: TGCAGCGTTGTGACGGCCGCCGGCTACGAGCAGTACTTC.

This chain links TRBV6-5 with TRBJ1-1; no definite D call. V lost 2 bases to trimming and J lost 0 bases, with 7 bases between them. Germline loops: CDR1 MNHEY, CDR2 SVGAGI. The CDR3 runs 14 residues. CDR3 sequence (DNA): TGTGCCAGCAGTTACGGCCAGGTGAACACTGAAGCTTTCTTT. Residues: CASSYGQVNTEAFF.

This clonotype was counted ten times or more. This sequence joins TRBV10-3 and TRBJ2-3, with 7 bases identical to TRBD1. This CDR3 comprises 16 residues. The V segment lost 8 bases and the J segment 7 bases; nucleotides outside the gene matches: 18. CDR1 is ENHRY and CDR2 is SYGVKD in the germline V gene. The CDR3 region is CAIQRGQSGGTNTQYF. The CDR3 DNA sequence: TGTGCCATCCAACGGGGACAGTCCGGCGGCACGAATACGCAGTATTTT.

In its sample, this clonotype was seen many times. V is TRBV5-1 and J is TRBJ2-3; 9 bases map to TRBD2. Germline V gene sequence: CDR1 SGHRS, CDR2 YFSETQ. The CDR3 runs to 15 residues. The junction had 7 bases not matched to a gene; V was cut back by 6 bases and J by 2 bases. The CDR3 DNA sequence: TGCGCCAGCACTGAACTAGCGGGTATCACAGATACGCAGTATTTT. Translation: CASTELAGITDTQYF.

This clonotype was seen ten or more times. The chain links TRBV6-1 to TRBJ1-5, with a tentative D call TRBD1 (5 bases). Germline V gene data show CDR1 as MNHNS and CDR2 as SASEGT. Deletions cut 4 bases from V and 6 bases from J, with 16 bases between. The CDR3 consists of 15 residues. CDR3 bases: TGTGCCAGCAGTGCCAATGGGGGTTTAGGTCAGCCCCAGCATTTT. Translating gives CASSANGGLGQPQHF.

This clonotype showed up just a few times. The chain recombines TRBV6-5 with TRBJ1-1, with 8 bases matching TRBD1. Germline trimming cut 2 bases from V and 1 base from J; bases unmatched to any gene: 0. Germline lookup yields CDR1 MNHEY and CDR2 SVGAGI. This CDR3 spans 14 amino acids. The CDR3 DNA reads TGTGCCAGCAGTTACGGGACAGGGAACACTGAAGCTTTCTTT. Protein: CASSYGTGNTEAFF.

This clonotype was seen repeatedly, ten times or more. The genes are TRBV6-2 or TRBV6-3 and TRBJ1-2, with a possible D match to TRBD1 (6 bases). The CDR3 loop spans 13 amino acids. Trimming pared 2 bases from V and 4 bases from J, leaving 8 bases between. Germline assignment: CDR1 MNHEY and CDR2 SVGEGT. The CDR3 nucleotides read TGTGCCAGCAGTTACGGGGGCCTCTATGGCTACACCTTC. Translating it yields CASSYGGLYGYTF.

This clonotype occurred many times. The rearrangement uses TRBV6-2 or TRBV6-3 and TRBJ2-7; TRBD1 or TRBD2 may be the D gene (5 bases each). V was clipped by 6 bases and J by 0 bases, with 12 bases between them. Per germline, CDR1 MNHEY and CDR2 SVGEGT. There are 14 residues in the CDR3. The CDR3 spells CASRRDHLSYEQYV. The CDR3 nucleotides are TGTGCCAGCAGAAGGGACCACCTCTCCTACGAGCAGTACGTC.

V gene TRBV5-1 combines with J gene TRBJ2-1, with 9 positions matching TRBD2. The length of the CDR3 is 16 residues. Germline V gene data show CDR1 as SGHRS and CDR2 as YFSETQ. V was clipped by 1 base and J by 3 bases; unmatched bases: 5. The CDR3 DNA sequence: TGCGCCAGCAGCTTGCGGCCTAGCGGGGTCTACAATGAGCAGTTCTTC. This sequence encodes CASSLRPSGVYNEQFF.

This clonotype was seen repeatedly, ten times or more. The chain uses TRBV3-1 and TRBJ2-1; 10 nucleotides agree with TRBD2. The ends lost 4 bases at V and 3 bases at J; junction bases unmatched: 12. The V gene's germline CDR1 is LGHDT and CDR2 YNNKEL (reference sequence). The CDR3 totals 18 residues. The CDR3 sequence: CASSPTSPLAGVYNEQFF. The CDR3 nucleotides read TGTGCCAGCAGCCCCACTTCCCCCCTAGCGGGGGTCTACAATGAGCAGTTCTTC.

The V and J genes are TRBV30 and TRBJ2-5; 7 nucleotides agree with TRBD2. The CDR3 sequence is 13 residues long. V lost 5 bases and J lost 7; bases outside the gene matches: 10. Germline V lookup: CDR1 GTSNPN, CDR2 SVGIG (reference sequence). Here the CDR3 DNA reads TGTGCCTGGGGACTAGAGACCCTGGGGACCCAGTACTTC. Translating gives CAWGLETLGTQYF.

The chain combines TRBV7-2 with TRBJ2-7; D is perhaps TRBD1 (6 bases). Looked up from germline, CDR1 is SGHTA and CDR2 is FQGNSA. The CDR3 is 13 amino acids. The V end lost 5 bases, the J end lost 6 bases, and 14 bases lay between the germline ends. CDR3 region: CASSARTGFEQYV. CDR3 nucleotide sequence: TGTGCCAGCAGCGCGCGAACAGGGTTCGAGCAGTACGTC.

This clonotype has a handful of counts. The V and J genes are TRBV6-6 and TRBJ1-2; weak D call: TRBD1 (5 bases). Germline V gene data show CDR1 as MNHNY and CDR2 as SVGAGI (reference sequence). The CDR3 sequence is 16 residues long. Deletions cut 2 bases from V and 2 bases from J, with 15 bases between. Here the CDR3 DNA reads TGTGCCAGCAGTTACACTGGGGGTCGAGGGAACTATGGCTACACCTTC. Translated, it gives CASSYTGGRGNYGYTF.

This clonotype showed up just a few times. CDR3 in amino acids: CATGESHSPLHF. CDR3 sequence (DNA): TGTGCCACCGGGGAATCTCATTCACCCCTCCACTTT. V gene TRBV3-1 combines with J gene TRBJ1-6; no clear D. Trimming left V 10 bases short and J 8 bases short, with 12 bases between. The CDR3 is 12 residues long. Germline V gives CDR1 LGHDT, CDR2 YNNKEL (reference sequence).

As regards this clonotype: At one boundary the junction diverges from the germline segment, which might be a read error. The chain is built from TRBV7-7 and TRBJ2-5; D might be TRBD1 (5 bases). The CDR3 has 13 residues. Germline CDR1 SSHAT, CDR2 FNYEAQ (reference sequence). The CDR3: CASSSGPSGTQYF. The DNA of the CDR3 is TGTGCTAGCAGCTCAGGGCCCTCGGGGACCCAGTACTTC. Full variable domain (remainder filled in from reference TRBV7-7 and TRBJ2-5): GAGVSQSPRYKVTKRGQDVTLRCDPISSHATLYWYQQALGQGPEFLTYFNYEAQPDKSGLPSDRFSAERPEGSISTLTIQRTEQRDSAMYRCASSSGPSGTQYFGPGTRLLVL.

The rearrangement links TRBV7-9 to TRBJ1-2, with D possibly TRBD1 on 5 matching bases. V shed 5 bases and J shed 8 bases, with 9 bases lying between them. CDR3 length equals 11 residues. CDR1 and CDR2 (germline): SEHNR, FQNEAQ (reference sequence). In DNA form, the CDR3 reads TGTGCCAGCAGCACCGAGGGGGGCTACACCTTC. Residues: CASSTEGGYTF.

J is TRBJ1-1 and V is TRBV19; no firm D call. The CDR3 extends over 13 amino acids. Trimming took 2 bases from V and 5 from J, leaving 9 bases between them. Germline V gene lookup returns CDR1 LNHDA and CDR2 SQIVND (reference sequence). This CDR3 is CASSIRQITEAFF. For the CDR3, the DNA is TGTGCCAGTAGTATAAGGCAGATTACTGAAGCTTTCTTT.

CDR3: CASIPSGQGQGLDTQYF. The CDR3 region has the DNA TGTGCCAGCATCCCATCCGGCCAGGGACAGGGTTTAGATACGCAGTATTTT. The chain joins TRBV5-4 to TRBJ2-3, with 9 bases fitting TRBD1. V dropped 6 bases and J dropped 5; count of bases not matched to a gene: 16. CDR3 length: 17 amino acids. Germline values: CDR1 SGHNT, CDR2 YYREEE (reference sequence). The full variable domain, in which reference TRBV5-4 and TRBJ2-3 provide the parts outside the CDR3, is ETGVTQSPTHLIKTRGQQVTLRCSSQSGHNTVSWYQQALGQGPQFIFQYYREEENGRGNFPPRFSGLQFPNYSSELNVNALELDDSALYLCASIPSGQGQGLDTQYFGPGTRLTVL.

The CDR3 bases are TGTGCCAGCAGTTATTCTGGGGCCGTGGGACCCAGTTCCGGCTACACCTTC. Encoded protein: CASSYSGAVGPSSGYTF. The V and J genes are TRBV6-6 and TRBJ1-2; perhaps TRBD1 as D (5 bases). The CDR3 extends over 17 amino acids. The germline V gene has CDR1 MNHNY and CDR2 SVGAGI (reference sequence). V lost 3 bases and J lost 8, with 25 bases in between.

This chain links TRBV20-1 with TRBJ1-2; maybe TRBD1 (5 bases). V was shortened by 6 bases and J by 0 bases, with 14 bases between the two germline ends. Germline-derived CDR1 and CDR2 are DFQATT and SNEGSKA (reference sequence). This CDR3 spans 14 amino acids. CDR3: CSAAAGTTNYGYTF. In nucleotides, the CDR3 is TGCAGTGCGGCAGCCGGGACGACTAACTATGGCTACACCTTC.